A single sample is the source of the 21 T cell receptor beta chains below, sequenced in a study of blood T cell repertoires in COVID-19. Clones were read by immunoSEQ multiplex PCR, and TCRdb kept only the in-frame ones, dropping some. The sample comprises around 280,000 clones, 90% of which are singletons, and around 1.7% rests with the top ten. The sequenced sample was PBMCs or T cells enriched from blood (not recorded which). These receptors were collected from a woman between 18 and 30 years old with acute COVID-19.

The CDR3 sequence: CASSRLAGVYNEQFF. Written as DNA, the CDR3 is TGTGCCAGCAGCCGACTAGCGGGAGTTTACAATGAGCAGTTCTTC. The genes are TRBV5-4 and TRBJ2-1; 12 bases align to TRBD2. The germline V gene encodes CDR1 SGHNT and CDR2 YYREEE (reference sequence). The CDR3 runs 15 residues. The trim removed 4 bases at V and 4 bases at J, leaving 3 bases unmatched.

This chain joins TRBV19 and TRBJ2-1; no definite D call. Trimming removed 5 bases at V and 6 bases at J, with 17 bases between. In germline, CDR1 is LNHDA, CDR2 SQIVND (reference sequence). This CDR3 spans 15 amino acids. CDR3 in amino acids: CASSFGPLVANEQFF. CDR3 bases: TGTGCCAGTAGTTTCGGTCCGCTAGTCGCCAATGAGCAGTTCTTC.

V is TRBV11-2 and J is TRBJ2-1; 12 positions match TRBD2. V lost 5 bases, J lost 4 bases, and 12 bases stayed unmatched. The CDR3 is 18 residues long. Germline V gives CDR1 SGHAT, CDR2 FQNNGV. The CDR3 DNA reads TGTGCCAGCAGCCAAGGGGGTTTACTAGCGGGAGGTTACAATGAGCAGTTCTTC. Its protein is CASSQGGLLAGGYNEQFF.

V usage is TRBV28 and J usage is TRBJ1-2; a weak D match, TRBD1 (5 bases). Germline CDR1 is MDHEN and CDR2 is SYDVKM. This CDR3 has 16 residues. V lost 1 base to trimming and J lost 8 bases, with 20 bases between them. The CDR3 here is CASSLSLSGARWGYTF. CDR3 in DNA: TGTGCCAGCAGTTTATCCCTTAGTGGGGCCCGATGGGGCTACACCTTC.

This chain joins TRBV5-1 and TRBJ2-3, with 8 bases fitting TRBD2. With V trimmed by 8 bases and J by 4 bases, 6 bases remained unmatched. This CDR3 has 13 amino acids. Germline CDR1 reads SGHRS; CDR2 reads YFSETQ. CDR3 loop: CASTRRGADTQYF. The CDR3 DNA follows: TGCGCCAGTACCCGGCGGGGGGCAGATACGCAGTATTTT.

The rearrangement joins TRBV19 to TRBJ2-2; 7 nucleotides line up with TRBD1. With 6 bases clipped from V and 6 bases from J, the junction kept 10 bases outside the gene matches. CDR3 length equals 15 residues. The germline gives CDR1 LNHDA, CDR2 SQIVND (reference sequence). The CDR3 spells CASRLGQVGSGELFF. The DNA for the CDR3 is TGTGCCAGTAGACTCGGACAGGTCGGATCCGGGGAGCTGTTTTTT.

V gene TRBV6-4 combines with J gene TRBJ2-2; 7 bases fit TRBD2. The CDR3 has 16 amino acids. Trimming at V came to 2 bases and at J to 6 bases, leaving 9 bases not matched to a gene. In germline, CDR1 is MRHNA, CDR2 SNTAGT. The CDR3 bases are TGTGCCAGCAGTGACCCGCGACTAGCAGAGGCCGGGGAGCTGTTTTTT. This translates into CASSDPRLAEAGELFF.

V and J are TRBV5-1 and TRBJ2-7, with D possibly TRBD1 on 6 matching bases. Trimming cost V 4 bases and J 7 bases, with 18 bases left between them. This CDR3 has 14 residues. Germline V lookup: CDR1 SGHRS, CDR2 YFSETQ. CDR3 nucleotides: TGCGCCAGCAGCAACGGACAGAGCGGATTGGAGCAGTACTTC. This gives the protein CASSNGQSGLEQYF.

The J gene is TRBJ1-4, the V gene TRBV5-1; the D is unclear. This CDR3 has 14 amino acids. V was shortened by 5 bases and J by 7 bases, with 15 bases between the two germline ends. Germline lookup yields CDR1 SGHRS and CDR2 YFSETQ. For the CDR3, the DNA is TGCGCCAGCAGTTCGGCCGCAGGAGGTGAAAAACTGTTTTTT. Its protein is CASSSAAGGEKLFF.

This chain joins TRBV27 and TRBJ1-3; TRBD1 might be the D (6 bases). Germline assignment: CDR1 MNHEY and CDR2 SMNVEV (reference sequence). The V end was cut by 7 bases, the J end by 0 bases, with 19 bases between. This CDR3 spans 17 amino acids. Written as DNA, the CDR3 is TGTGCCAGCAACCAAACGACAGGACCCTACTCTGGAAACACCATATATTTT. Translated, it gives CASNQTTGPYSGNTIYF.

The rearrangement uses TRBV2 and TRBJ1-1; D is unresolved. The CDR3 length is 13 residues. V dropped 6 bases and J dropped 2 bases, with 10 bases sitting between them. Germline CDR1 SNHLY, CDR2 FYNNEI. The CDR3 here is CASRSEGNTEAFF. The DNA of the CDR3 is TGTGCCAGCAGGAGCGAAGGAAACACTGAAGCTTTCTTT.

This clone was seen a single time. In nucleotides, the CDR3 is TGTGCCAGCCGGGACAGGGGTGAGCAGTACTTC. The encoded protein is CASRDRGEQYF. V usage is TRBV19 and J usage is TRBJ2-7; TRBD1 aligns across 10 bases. Germline V gives CDR1 LNHDA, CDR2 SQIVND (reference sequence). V lost 9 bases, J lost 7 bases, and 3 bases stayed unmatched. The CDR3 runs to 11 residues. The whole variable domain, remainder taken from reference TRBV19 and TRBJ2-7, is DGGITQSPKYLFRKEGQNVTLSCEQNLNHDAMYWYRQDPGQGLRLIYYSQIVNDFQKGDIAEGYSVSREKKESFPLTVTSAQKNPTAFYLCASRDRGEQYFGPGTRLTVT.

V gene TRBV4-1 combines with J gene TRBJ2-7, with D possibly matching TRBD1 (6 bases). Germline V lookup: CDR1 MGHRA, CDR2 YSYEKL. V was clipped by 3 bases and J by 2 bases, with 17 bases between them. The CDR3 runs 16 residues. The CDR3 reads CASSQPGQLSPYEQYF. The CDR3 nucleotides are TGCGCCAGCAGCCAGCCAGGACAGTTGTCTCCCTACGAGCAGTACTTC.

This chain connects TRBV7-2 to TRBJ2-2; no reliable D call. This CDR3 is 13 amino acids long. Trimming stripped 1 base from V and 3 bases from J, with 3 bases between. Germline CDR1 reads SGHTA; CDR2 reads FQGNSA. CDR3 sequence (DNA): TGTGCCAGCAGCTTAGTCGACACCGGGGAGCTGTTTTTT. Amino acids: CASSLVDTGELFF.

The chain links TRBV28 to TRBJ2-1; D is perhaps TRBD1 (5 bases). Germline CDR1 reads MDHEN; CDR2 reads SYDVKM. The V end was cut by 8 bases, the J end by 4 bases, with 18 bases between. CDR3 length: 15 amino acids. The CDR3 loop is CASRPRAGPYNEQFF. The CDR3 coding sequence is TGTGCCAGCCGCCCCCGGGCAGGGCCTTACAATGAGCAGTTCTTC.

This chain connects TRBV20-1 to TRBJ2-7; the D gene is possibly TRBD2 (6 bases). This CDR3 spans 13 amino acids. Between the trimmed V and J ends, which lost 3 bases and 0 bases, there was a span of 9 bases. CDR1 is DFQATT and CDR2 is SNEGSKA in the germline V gene (reference sequence). The CDR3 loop reads CSASGGASYEQYF. CDR3 sequence (DNA): TGCAGTGCTAGTGGCGGGGCCTCCTACGAGCAGTACTTC.

V gene TRBV6-9 combines with J gene TRBJ1-2; D not certain. CDR1 and CDR2 from the germline V gene are MNHGY and SVAAGI. V lost 1 base, J lost 8 bases, and 11 bases lay in between. The CDR3 covers 13 residues. CDR3 bases: TGTGCCAGCAGTTATTGGCGGGAAGAAGGCTACACCTTC. Translation gives CASSYWREEGYTF.

This clone was counted a few times. The rearrangement uses TRBV11-2 and TRBJ1-5; the D gene is possibly TRBD1 (5 bases). Trimming cost V 5 bases and J 5 bases, with 13 bases left between them. This CDR3 is 14 amino acids long. CDR1 and CDR2 from the germline V gene are SGHAT and FQNNGV. CDR3 loop: CASSPGGVHQPQHF. Written as DNA, the CDR3 is TGTGCCAGCAGCCCCGGGGGTGTCCATCAGCCCCAGCATTTT.

The chain employs TRBV7-6 and TRBJ1-2; 7 bases match TRBD1. The J segment lost 2 bases and the V segment lost 5 bases, leaving 8 bases of the junction unmatched. Germline lookup yields CDR1 SGHVS and CDR2 FNYEAQ. The CDR3 is 15 amino acids. CDR3 loop: CASSPSDRANYGYTF. CDR3 DNA sequence: TGTGCCAGCAGCCCGTCCGACAGGGCCAACTATGGCTACACCTTC.

This clone was recorded only once. The V gene is TRBV7-8, the J gene TRBJ2-7; D possibly corresponds to TRBD2 (6 bases). This CDR3 is 14 amino acids long. CDR1 is SGHVS and CDR2 is FQNEAQ in the germline V gene. V was clipped by 5 bases and J by 7 bases, with 18 bases between them. Here the CDR3 reads CASSAASIGREQYF. CDR3 nucleotide sequence: TGTGCCAGCAGCGCAGCTAGTATTGGGAGGGAGCAGTACTTC.

For the CDR3, the DNA is TGTGCCAGCAGCGCAATACAGGGTCTGGACACTGAAGCTTTCTTT. This encodes CASSAIQGLDTEAFF. The rearrangement joins TRBV5-6 to TRBJ1-1; D is perhaps TRBD1 (6 bases). The V end was cut by 4 bases, the J end by 3 bases, with 16 bases between. This CDR3 contains 15 residues. Germline V gene sequence: CDR1 SGHDT, CDR2 YYEEEE.